These T cell receptor beta chains were read from a single sample in a study of T cell repertoires in cytomegalovirus infection. TCRdb used MiXCR to reprocess the reads, holding one entry per CDR3 protein. This table holds some 170,000 distinct CDR3 sequences, about 15% found once. Sequencing was done on a sample of CD8+ T cells from PBMCs. These receptors were taken from a human donor in good health (CMV status not recorded). Some clones in this sample may be carry-over from other donors' samples. CDR3s include the opening cysteine and the closing phenylalanine or tryptophan. The D gene is left open where the match is weak. A row's size may be missing; if present it is once, few, many or a size class.

clone size: -
V gene: TRBV7-6
J gene: TRBJ2-1
D gene: TRBD1
CDR3 protein: CASSLGQGAHEQFF
CDR3 DNA: TGTGCCAGCAGCCTTGGACAGGGTGCCCATGAGCAGTTCTTC

clone size: -
V gene: TRBV4-1
J gene: TRBJ2-1
D gene: -
CDR3 protein: CASSQEPPNSWDEQFF
CDR3 DNA: TGCGCCAGCAGCCAAGAACCGCCCAATTCGTGGGATGAGCAGTTCTTC

clone size: few
V gene: TRBV5-6
J gene: TRBJ2-7
D gene: -
CDR3 protein: CASSAQGPEQYF
CDR3 DNA: TGTGCCAGCAGCGCGCAGGGACCCGAGCAGTACTTC

clone size: -
V gene: TRBV7-9
J gene: TRBJ2-5
D gene: TRBD1
CDR3 protein: CASSSWTGLYQETQYF
CDR3 DNA: TGTGCCAGCAGCTCTTGGACAGGGCTATACCAAGAGACCCAGTACTTC

clone size: -
V gene: TRBV7-9
J gene: TRBJ2-7
D gene: TRBD1
CDR3 protein: CASSFTGVRYEQYF
CDR3 DNA: TGTGCCAGCAGCTTTACAGGGGTCCGCTACGAGCAGTACTTC

clone size: few
V gene: TRBV7-2
J gene: TRBJ2-7
D gene: TRBD1
CDR3 protein: CASSYGTGNYEQYF
CDR3 DNA: TGTGCCAGCAGCTATGGGACAGGGAACTACGAGCAGTACTTC

clone size: few
V gene: TRBV4-1
J gene: TRBJ2-7
D gene: -
CDR3 protein: CASSQGNREQYF
CDR3 DNA: TGCGCCAGCAGCCAGGGGAATCGCGAGCAGTACTTC

clone size: -
V gene: TRBV7-9
J gene: TRBJ1-3
D gene: -
CDR3 protein: CASSLAGSKTRNTIYF
CDR3 DNA: TGTGCCAGCAGCTTAGCCGGGTCCAAGACGAGAAACACCATATATTTT

clone size: -
V gene: TRBV12-3/TRBV12-4
J gene: TRBJ2-1
D gene: TRBD1
CDR3 protein: CATWTGREQFF
CDR3 DNA: TGTGCCACCTGGACAGGGCGTGAGCAGTTCTTC

clone size: -
V gene: TRBV4-1
J gene: TRBJ2-2
D gene: TRBD1
CDR3 protein: CASSQAAGGFGELFF
CDR3 DNA: TGCGCCAGCAGCCAAGCGGCAGGGGGATTCGGGGAGCTGTTTTTT

clone size: few
V gene: TRBV7-6
J gene: TRBJ1-5
D gene: -
CDR3 protein: CASSLDRRGGNQPQHF
CDR3 DNA: TGTGCCAGCAGCTTAGATCGGCGCGGGGGCAATCAGCCCCAGCATTTT

clone size: once
V gene: TRBV4-1
J gene: TRBJ1-6
D gene: -
CDR3 protein: CASSHGQGAHNSPLHF
CDR3 DNA: TGCGCCAGCAGCCACGGTCAAGGGGCCCACAATTCACCCCTCCACTTT

clone size: few
V gene: TRBV29-1
J gene: TRBJ1-2
D gene: TRBD1
CDR3 protein: CSVEDRGRKYTF
CDR3 DNA: TGCAGCGTTGAGGATAGGGGGCGAAAGTACACCTTC

clone size: few
V gene: TRBV2
J gene: TRBJ1-4
D gene: TRBD1
CDR3 protein: CASSGQGNEKLFF
CDR3 DNA: TGTGCCAGCAGTGGACAGGGAAATGAAAAACTGTTTTTT

clone size: -
V gene: TRBV28
J gene: TRBJ2-3
D gene: -
CDR3 protein: CASSLARRGLGTDTQYF
CDR3 DNA: TGTGCCAGCAGTTTAGCTAGGAGGGGGCTGGGCACAGATACGCAGTATTTT

clone size: -
V gene: TRBV2
J gene: TRBJ1-1
D gene: -
CDR3 protein: CASLQAITEAFF
CDR3 DNA: TGTGCCAGTCTACAGGCGATCACTGAAGCTTTCTTT

clone size: -
V gene: TRBV10-3
J gene: TRBJ2-1
D gene: -
CDR3 protein: CAASGPTYNEQFF
CDR3 DNA: TGTGCCGCTTCGGGCCCTACCTACAATGAGCAGTTCTTC

clone size: -
V gene: TRBV7-6
J gene: TRBJ1-3
D gene: -
CDR3 protein: CASSLAVGNTIYF
CDR3 DNA: TGTGCCAGCAGCTTAGCCGTTGGAAACACCATATATTTT

clone size: few
V gene: TRBV12-5
J gene: TRBJ1-6
D gene: -
CDR3 protein: CASGLGSRDSPLHF
CDR3 DNA: TGTGCTAGTGGTTTGGGTTCTCGGGATTCACCCCTCCACTTT

clone size: many
V gene: TRBV20-1
J gene: TRBJ2-3
D gene: TRBD2
CDR3 protein: CSARDIVAGRTDTQYF
CDR3 DNA: TGCAGTGCTAGAGATATAGTAGCGGGGCGCACAGATACGCAGTATTTT

clone size: -
V gene: TRBV28
J gene: TRBJ2-7
D gene: -
CDR3 protein: CASSFRPDYEQYF
CDR3 DNA: TGTGCCAGCAGTTTTCGTCCCGATTACGAGCAGTACTTC

clone size: few
V gene: TRBV6-5
J gene: TRBJ2-5
D gene: TRBD2
CDR3 protein: CASSKPGGTREAQYF
CDR3 DNA: TGTGCCAGCAGTAAACCGGGGGGGACAAGAGAGGCCCAGTACTTC

clone size: -
V gene: TRBV7-3
J gene: TRBJ1-2
D gene: TRBD1
CDR3 protein: CASSSPGQGAERLYGYTF
CDR3 DNA: TGTGCCAGCAGCTCACCGGGACAGGGGGCGGAACGGCTCTATGGCTACACCTTC